One sample yielded the 32 T cell receptor beta chains listed below, sequenced in a study of T-cell memory formation after mild COVID-19. TCRdb processed the 5' RACE reads anew with MiXCR; each CDR3 protein has one entry. The sample yields about 210,000 distinct CDR3 sequences, more than 9% seen once. Specimen: PBMCs or a T cell subset sorted from them (not recorded which). All receptors derive from a man aged 18 to 29 who had mild COVID-19 (a few samples of this study predate the infection). Cell type and time point are not known.

The gene calls are TRBV4-2 and TRBJ1-2, with D maybe TRBD1 (5 bases). The V gene lost 0 bases and the J gene lost 8 bases, with 22 bases spanning the gap. CDR3 length: 17 amino acids. Germline V lookup: CDR1 LGHNA, CDR2 YNFKEQ. The DNA for the CDR3 is TGTGCCAGCAGCCAAGATAGCGCTAAGCCAGGGATTGTGGGCTACACCTTC. Protein: CASSQDSAKPGIVGYTF.

The V call is TRBV6-2 or TRBV6-3, the J call TRBJ2-5; 7 positions match TRBD1. V was pared by 6 bases and J by 2 bases, with 9 bases of the junction left unmatched. From germline, CDR1 is MNHEY and CDR2 SVGEGT. The CDR3 runs to 15 residues. CDR3 nucleotides: TGTGCCAGCAGACTCGGTCGACAGGGACAAGAGACCCAGTACTTC. Protein sequence: CASRLGRQGQETQYF.

In this sample, this clonotype turned up a few times. The V call is TRBV6-6, the J call TRBJ1-5, with 7 bases lining up with TRBD1. The CDR3 runs to 16 residues. Trimming cost V 5 bases and J 0 bases; bases outside gene matches: 7. Germline V gives CDR1 MNHNY, CDR2 SVGAGI (reference sequence). The CDR3 bases are TGTGCCAGCAGTACCCGACAGGGCTTTAGCAATCAGCCCCAGCATTTT. It is translated as CASSTRQGFSNQPQHF.

This clonotype was recorded many times. The chain couples TRBV7-9 to TRBJ1-4; 7 nucleotides align to TRBD1. Germline V gene lookup returns CDR1 SEHNR and CDR2 FQNEAQ (reference sequence). V lost 4 bases, J lost 5 bases, and 4 bases stayed unmatched. The CDR3 runs 14 residues. CDR3 protein: CASSSTGRNEKLFF. In DNA, the CDR3 is TGTGCCAGCAGCTCGACAGGGCGGAATGAAAAACTGTTTTTT.

The chain is built from TRBV7-2 and TRBJ1-2; TRBD1 matches 9 bases. V lost 6 bases to trimming and J lost 7 bases; unmatched junction nucleotides: 12. Germline values: CDR1 SGHTA, CDR2 FQGNSA. This CDR3 comprises 15 residues. CDR3 nucleotides: TGTGCCAGCAGACCAAGAACAGGGGGCTATGTTGGCTACACCTTC. Its protein is CASRPRTGGYVGYTF.

The chain has TRBV7-2 and TRBJ2-2; 8 nucleotides agree with TRBD1. The CDR3 is 17 residues long. Germline lookup yields CDR1 SGHTA and CDR2 FQGNSA. J lost 0 bases, V lost 4 bases, and 7 bases had no gene match. CDR3 DNA sequence: TGTGCCAGCAGCTCGATGTGGGGACAGGCGAACACCGGGGAGCTGTTTTTT. It encodes CASSSMWGQANTGELFF.

The J gene is TRBJ1-2, the V gene TRBV4-1, with a possible D match to TRBD1 (5 bases). From germline, CDR1 is MGHRA and CDR2 YSYEKL. The CDR3 consists of 15 residues. V was shortened by 3 bases and J by 4 bases, with 15 bases between the two germline ends. The CDR3 is CASSHDSPSGYGYTF. The DNA for the CDR3 is TGCGCCAGCAGCCACGACAGTCCCTCGGGCTATGGCTACACCTTC.

The genes are TRBV10-3 and TRBJ2-5; D possibly corresponds to TRBD1 (6 bases). The germline CDR1 and CDR2 sequences are ENHRY and SYGVKD. The CDR3 spans 16 residues. The ends were cut back, 0 bases at V and 5 bases at J, with 16 bases in the middle. The CDR3 protein is CAISESNQGPPETQYF. Here the CDR3 DNA reads TGTGCCATCAGTGAGTCGAATCAGGGGCCTCCGGAGACCCAGTACTTC.

The chain has TRBV15 and TRBJ1-2; no firm D call. The V and J ends lost 2 bases and 8 bases respectively, with 21 bases between them. Germline V gene data show CDR1 as LNHNV and CDR2 as YYDKDF (reference sequence). This CDR3 has 16 residues. This CDR3 reads CATSRLIDMGRVGYTF. The CDR3 nucleotides are TGTGCCACCAGCAGATTAATAGACATGGGAAGGGTCGGCTACACCTTC.

A few counts support this clonotype. The V gene is TRBV18, the J gene TRBJ1-1; 8 bases match TRBD1. CDR1 and CDR2 (germline): KGHSH, LQKENI. CDR3 size: 14 residues. V trimming: 5 bases; J trimming: 5 bases; junction bases outside the gene matches: 7. The CDR3 reads CASSSDRVQTEAFF. The CDR3 DNA follows: TGTGCCAGCTCATCGGACAGGGTCCAGACTGAAGCTTTCTTT.

This clonotype was detected a few times. The chain combines TRBV3-1 with TRBJ1-1; D not certain. V lost 1 base and J 2 bases, leaving 5 bases between the germline ends. Germline CDR1 LGHDT, CDR2 YNNKEL (reference sequence). CDR3 length: 13 residues. CDR3 sequence reads: CASSQGPNTEAFF. The CDR3 coding sequence is TGTGCCAGCAGCCAAGGGCCTAACACTGAAGCTTTCTTT.

This clonotype was detected ten times or more. The J gene is TRBJ2-7, the V gene TRBV6-5; either TRBD1 or TRBD2 may fit D (5 bases each). V lost 2 bases and J 6 bases, leaving 20 bases between the germline ends. This CDR3 contains 16 residues. Germline V gene data show CDR1 as MNHEY and CDR2 as SVGAGI. CDR3 DNA sequence: TGTGCCAGCAGTTACAGACGGCGACTGCGAGGGGTCGAGCAGTACTTC. Its protein is CASSYRRRLRGVEQYF.

The chain links TRBV5-1 to TRBJ1-2; a weak D match, TRBD1 (6 bases). This CDR3 has 15 residues. Germline CDR1 and CDR2: SGHRS and YFSETQ. The V end was cut by 1 base, the J end by 6 bases, with 16 bases between. Here the CDR3 reads CASSLSAGAENGYTF. The DNA for the CDR3 is TGCGCCAGCAGCTTGTCGGCAGGGGCAGAGAATGGCTACACCTTC.

There are a few counts of this clonotype. The J gene is TRBJ2-7, the V gene TRBV19, with 11 bases aligning to TRBD1. Germline-derived CDR1 and CDR2 are LNHDA and SQIVND (reference sequence). V gave up 6 bases and J gave up 5 bases; unmatched junction bases: 3. CDR3 size: 13 residues. The CDR3 sequence: CASSRTGGNEQYV. The CDR3 DNA reads as TGTGCCAGTAGCCGGACAGGGGGCAACGAGCAGTACGTC.

The chain has TRBV12-3 or TRBV12-4 and TRBJ1-3; D not certain. Trimming cost V 6 bases and J 7 bases, with 7 bases left between them. The CDR3 runs 11 residues. The CDR3 is CASSKANTIYF. CDR3 sequence (DNA): TGTGCCAGCAGCAAGGCGAACACCATATATTTT.

This chain uses TRBV28 with TRBJ1-5; 9 positions agree with TRBD1. The V segment lost 5 bases and the J segment 3 bases; nucleotides outside the gene matches: 8. This CDR3 region has 16 residues. CDR1 and CDR2 from the germline V gene are MDHEN and SYDVKM. The DNA of the CDR3 is TGTGCCAGCAGTACCCACCGGACAGGGGTCAATCAGCCCCAGCATTTT. This gives the protein CASSTHRTGVNQPQHF.

In its sample, this clonotype was seen a few times. This chain uses TRBV6-5 with TRBJ1-1, with D unclear. Germline V gene lookup returns CDR1 MNHEY and CDR2 SVGAGI. The CDR3 length is 14 residues. V was shortened by 3 bases and J by 5 bases, with 13 bases between the two germline ends. The CDR3 spells CASSYLGVGTEAFF. CDR3 in DNA: TGTGCCAGCAGTTATCTCGGGGTCGGGACTGAAGCTTTCTTT.

This clonotype has more than one count but fewer than ten. CDR3 residues: CASSLTSFETQYF. In nucleotides, the CDR3 is TGTGCCAGCAGCTTGACTAGCTTCGAGACCCAGTACTTC. The chain employs TRBV7-3 and TRBJ2-5; 7 nucleotides match TRBD2. J gave up 5 bases and V 3 bases, and 3 bases lay outside the gene matches. The germline gives CDR1 SGHTA, CDR2 FQGTGA. The CDR3 is 13 residues long.

This clonotype was found many times. This chain links TRBV20-1 with TRBJ1-2, with 9 bases aligning to TRBD1. The CDR3 has 15 residues. V dropped 2 bases and J dropped 4; count of bases not matched to a gene: 8. Germline V gene data show CDR1 as DFQATT and CDR2 as SNEGSKA (reference sequence). The CDR3 spells CSARPGQGNVYGYTF. DNA of the CDR3: TGCAGTGCTAGACCTGGACAGGGGAACGTCTATGGCTACACCTTC.

The chain carries TRBV5-1 and TRBJ1-1; D possibly corresponds to TRBD1 (5 bases). CDR1 is SGHRS, CDR2 YFSETQ, per germline. The CDR3 consists of 15 residues. Trimming stripped 0 bases from V and 8 bases from J, with 17 bases between. CDR3 in DNA: TGCGCCAGCAGCTTGGAGTATTGGCAGGGTCCCGAAGCTTTCTTT. As protein: CASSLEYWQGPEAFF.

The rearrangement links TRBV2 to TRBJ1-1, with no clear D. Trimming left V 5 bases short and J 6 bases short, with 16 bases between. Germline loops: CDR1 SNHLY, CDR2 FYNNEI. This CDR3 spans 14 amino acids. The CDR3: CASSISMATPEAFF. As DNA, the CDR3 is TGTGCCAGCAGTATTAGTATGGCGACGCCTGAAGCTTTCTTT.

The CDR3, as DNA: TGTGCCAGCAGCAAAAAAGTTATGGGGGCAGGGGAGTACACCGGGGAGCTGTTTTTT. It encodes CASSKKVMGAGEYTGELFF. V usage is TRBV21-1 and J usage is TRBJ2-2; no check of the table's D call, TRBD1, against the DNA was made. TRBV21-1 is termed a pseudogene. The CDR3 is made up of 19 amino acids.

This clonotype appeared a few times. J is TRBJ2-2 and V is TRBV12-3 or TRBV12-4; the D is unclear. This CDR3 contains 12 residues. The V and J ends lost 7 bases and 6 bases respectively, with 9 bases between them. This CDR3 is CASTLNPGELFF. Here the CDR3 DNA reads TGTGCCAGCACTCTGAATCCCGGGGAGCTGTTTTTT.

This clonotype appeared many times. The chain is built from TRBV27 and TRBJ1-4, with no clear D. The CDR3 spans 14 residues. The germline V gene encodes CDR1 MNHEY and CDR2 SMNVEV (reference sequence). With 6 bases removed from V and 0 bases from J, the gap between germline ends came to 8 bases. CDR3 sequence reads: CASRRSSTNEKLFF. As DNA, the CDR3 is TGTGCCAGCAGACGCAGCTCAACTAATGAAAAACTGTTTTTT.

V usage is TRBV5-6 and J usage is TRBJ2-5, with D uncertain. Trimming took off 5 bases at V and 5 bases at J, with 10 bases between the two ends. The CDR3 has 12 residues. Germline V gene sequence: CDR1 SGHDT, CDR2 YYEEEE. The CDR3 DNA reads TGTGCCAGCAGTTCGCTCGGGGAGACCCAGTACTTC. Translation gives CASSSLGETQYF.

This chain links TRBV20-1 with TRBJ2-2, with a tentative D call TRBD1 (6 bases). V lost 2 bases to trimming and J lost 0 bases, with 10 bases between them. Germline V gene lookup returns CDR1 DFQATT and CDR2 SNEGSKA (reference sequence). The CDR3 runs 15 residues. This chain's CDR3 is CSARRGSTNTGELFF. CDR3 in DNA: TGCAGTGCTAGAAGGGGGTCCACGAACACCGGGGAGCTGTTTTTT.

The V gene is TRBV12-3 or TRBV12-4, the J gene TRBJ1-5; D not resolved. V dropped 6 bases and J dropped 2 bases, with 14 bases sitting between them. The CDR3 totals 15 residues. The CDR3 is CASSPDRGRNQPQHF. CDR3 sequence (DNA): TGTGCCAGCAGCCCGGACCGAGGCCGCAATCAGCCCCAGCATTTT.

Many counts were recorded for this clonotype. The chain employs TRBV7-9 and TRBJ1-4; 8 positions agree with TRBD1. CDR1 is SEHNR and CDR2 is FQNEAQ in the germline V gene (reference sequence). The CDR3 is made up of 13 amino acids. Trimming removed 5 bases from V and 7 bases from J; junction bases left unmatched: 3. The DNA for the CDR3 is TGTGCCAGCAGCACACAGGGGGGTGAAAAACTGTTTTTT. Its translation: CASSTQGGEKLFF.

V gene TRBV6-1 combines with J gene TRBJ2-3, with TRBD2 matching over 11 bases. J was trimmed by 2 bases and V by 8 bases; bases with no gene match: 6. The CDR3 has 15 amino acids. Per the germline V gene, CDR1 is MNHNS and CDR2 is SASEGT. The CDR3 bases are TGTGCCAGCGGGACTAGCGGCCGGGCCACAGATACGCAGTATTTT. This sequence encodes CASGTSGRATDTQYF.

The sample holds a few counts of this clonotype. The genes are TRBV20-1 and TRBJ2-6; D unresolved. V was shortened by 3 bases and J by 4 bases, with 1 base between the two germline ends. The germline V gene encodes CDR1 DFQATT and CDR2 SNEGSKA (reference sequence). The CDR3 loop spans 11 amino acids. CDR3: CSASGANVLTF. As DNA, the CDR3 is TGCAGTGCTAGCGGGGCCAACGTCCTGACTTTC.

J is TRBJ2-3 and V is TRBV7-3, with TRBD1 identical over 8 bases. Unmatched junction bases numbered 6, after V lost 7 bases and J lost 6 bases. The CDR3 loop spans 13 amino acids. Looked up from germline, CDR1 is SGHTA and CDR2 is FQGTGA. In nucleotides, the CDR3 is TGTGCCAGCAAGGACAGGGTCTCTGATACGCAGTATTTT. Protein: CASKDRVSDTQYF.

This clonotype was observed a handful of times. This chain joins TRBV28 and TRBJ2-6; D unresolved. V lost 6 bases and J 0 bases, leaving 12 bases between the germline ends. Germline V lookup: CDR1 MDHEN, CDR2 SYDVKM. This CDR3 comprises 16 residues. CDR3 DNA sequence: TGTGCCAGCAGGACTGACGGAAGCTCTGGGGCCAACGTCCTGACTTTC. It codes for CASRTDGSSGANVLTF.